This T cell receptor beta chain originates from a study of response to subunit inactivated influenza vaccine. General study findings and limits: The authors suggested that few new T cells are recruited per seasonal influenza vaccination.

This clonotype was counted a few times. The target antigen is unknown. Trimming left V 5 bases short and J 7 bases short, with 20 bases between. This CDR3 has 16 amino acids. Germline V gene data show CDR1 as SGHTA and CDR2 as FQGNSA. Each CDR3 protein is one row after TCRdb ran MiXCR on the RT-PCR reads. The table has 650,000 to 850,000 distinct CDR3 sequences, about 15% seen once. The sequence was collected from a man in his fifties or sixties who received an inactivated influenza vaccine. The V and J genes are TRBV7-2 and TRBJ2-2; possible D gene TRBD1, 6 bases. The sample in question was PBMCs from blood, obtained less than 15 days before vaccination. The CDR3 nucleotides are TGTGCCAGCAGCGCCTTTGGACAGCTTGTCAACGGGGAGCTGTTTTTT. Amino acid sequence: CASSAFGQLVNGELFF.